This record covers a single T cell receptor beta chain. This clonotype was detected a few times. Its cognate antigen has yet to be identified. No base quality information exists; no much larger clone differs at one position. The sequencer listed for this sample is Illumina NovaSeq 6000. cDNA libraries for TCRalpha and TCRbeta were prepared by 5'RACE using constant-segment primers, with sample barcodes and unique molecular identifiers added. RNA was extracted from every sample with Trizol reagent. The libraries were amplified in two PCR steps, and the second step added a second sample barcode and Illumina TruSeq adapters. Sequencing of libraries was performed on an Illumina NovaSeq with 2 x 150 bp paired-end reads. Per the source publication's procedure: Demultiplexing of reads and collapsing into UMI-guided consensus sequences were performed with migec v1.2.7. Using mixcr v2.1.11, UMI consensuses were aligned to TRA and TRB V and J templates and then assembled into clonotypes. A clonotype was counted as expanded or contracted only when both edgeR and NoisET called the clonotype significant, with the noise models trained on biological replicates. For edgeR calls, a false discovery rate-adjusted p below 0.01 and a log2 fold-change threshold of 1 were applied. As an exploratory analysis of dynamics, max-normalized trajectories of the 1000 most abundant clonotypes were examined with PCA combined with hierarchical clustering. Separately sequenced CD4+ and CD8+ repertoires were used to assign a CD4 or CD8 phenotype to each responding clone. The public reads were run again by TCRdb, first through fastp at Q25 and then through MiXCR, and only productive beta chains were kept. Each record represents a unique CDR3 protein, reported with the most common genes and DNA among its rows. The V and J calls were not made by the authors but by TCRdb's processing. This sample gives 250,000 to 350,000 distinct CDR3 sequences in total; approximately 16% of them show up just once. The top ten clonotypes cover about a fifth of the sample.

This entry comes from a study of T-cell memory formation after mild COVID-19 (dated by TCRdb to about 2021). Background for the entire study: TCR sequence clusters from the two donors were found to be largely donor specific. In a couple of donors, T-cell clones that expanded and contracted after mild COVID-19 were followed by sequencing TCRalpha and TCRbeta repertoires longitudinally. Two young, previously healthy adult volunteers, one female and one male, were included in the cohort. Findings and caveats that apply to the study as a whole: Some responding clones were detected in pre-infection memory, suggesting pre-existing cross-reactive memory T cells joined the SARS-CoV-2 response. The study covered only two mild cases, and larger cohorts including severe cases with pre-infection samples were considered necessary. Contracting CD4+ clones were found mainly in CM and EM memory subsets, while CD8+ clones were enriched in EMRA. SARS-CoV-2 specificity of the second-wave clones peaking on day 37 was not confirmed. Clones contracting from day 15 to 85 had balanced CD4/CD8 phenotypes, while a second wave expanding from day 15 to 37 was biased towards CD4+.

Ficoll-Paque density gradient centrifugation was the method used to isolate PBMCs. The sequencing input was PBMCs or a T cell subset sorted from them (not recorded which). The clonotype comes from a man between 18 and 29 years old who had mild COVID-19 (a few samples of this study predate the infection). The sample titles of this study are shuffled in the database, so cell type and time point are left out; the donor was told from shared clones.

The encoded CDR3 is CASSQGTLQGLGYTF. In nucleotide form, the sequence is TGCGCCAGCAGCCAAGGAACCCTACAGGGGCTCGGCTACACCTTC. The rearrangement joined TRBV4-1 to TRBJ1-2, with TRBD1 matching 7 junction bases. For this chain, trimming is 1 base at the V end and 8 bases at the J end, and the number of junction bases without a gene match is 10. The CDR3 has 15 amino acids, counting the end cysteine and phenylalanine. Here the CDR3 DNA is all that survives: 45 bases in frame from base 1. CDR1 and CDR2, looked up from the germline V gene, are MGHRA and YSYEKL.